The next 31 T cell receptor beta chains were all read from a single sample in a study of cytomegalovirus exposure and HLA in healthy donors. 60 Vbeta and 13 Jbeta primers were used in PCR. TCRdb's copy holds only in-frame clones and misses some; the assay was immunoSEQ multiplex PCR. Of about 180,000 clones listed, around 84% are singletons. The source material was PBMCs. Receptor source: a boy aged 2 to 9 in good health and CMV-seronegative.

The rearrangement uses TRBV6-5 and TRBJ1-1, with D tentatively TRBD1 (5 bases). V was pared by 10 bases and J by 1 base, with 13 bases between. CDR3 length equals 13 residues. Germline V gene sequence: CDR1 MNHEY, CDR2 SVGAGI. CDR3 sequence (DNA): TGTGCCACCCTGGAGACAGCGAACACTGAAGCTTTCTTT. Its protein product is CATLETANTEAFF.

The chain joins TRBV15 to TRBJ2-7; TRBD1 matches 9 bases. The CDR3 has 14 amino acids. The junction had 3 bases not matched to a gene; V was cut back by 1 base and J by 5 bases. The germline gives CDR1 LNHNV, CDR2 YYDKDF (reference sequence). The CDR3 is CATSRGDRAHEQYF. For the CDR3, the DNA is TGTGCCACCAGCAGAGGGGACAGGGCCCACGAGCAGTACTTC.

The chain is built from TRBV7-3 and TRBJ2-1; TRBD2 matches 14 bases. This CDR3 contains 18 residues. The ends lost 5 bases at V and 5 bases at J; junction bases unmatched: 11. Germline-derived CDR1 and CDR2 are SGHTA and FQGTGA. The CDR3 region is CASSRGLAGVGSDNEQFF. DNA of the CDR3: TGTGCCAGCAGCCGGGGACTAGCGGGAGTAGGATCGGACAATGAGCAGTTCTTC.

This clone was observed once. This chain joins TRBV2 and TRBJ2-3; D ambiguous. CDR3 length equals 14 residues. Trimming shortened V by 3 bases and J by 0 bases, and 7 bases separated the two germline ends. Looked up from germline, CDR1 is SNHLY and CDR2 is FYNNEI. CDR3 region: CASSDGDSTDTQYF. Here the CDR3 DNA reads TGTGCCAGCAGTGACGGTGATAGCACAGATACGCAGTATTTT.

CDR3 bases: TGTGCCAGCAGCCAAGTTTACAGCCCCTACGAGCAGTACGTC. Its translation: CASSQVYSPYEQYV. The chain has TRBV14 and TRBJ2-7; D uncertain. Germline lookup yields CDR1 SGHDN and CDR2 FVKESK. This CDR3 contains 14 residues. V was trimmed by 1 base and J by 2 bases, leaving 9 bases between them.

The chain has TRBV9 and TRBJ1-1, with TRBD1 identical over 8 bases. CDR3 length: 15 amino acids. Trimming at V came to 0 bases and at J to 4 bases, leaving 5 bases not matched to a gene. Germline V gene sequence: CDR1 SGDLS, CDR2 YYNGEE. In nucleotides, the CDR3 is TGTGCCAGCAGCGTAGAACAGGGGGATGCCACTGAAGCTTTCTTT. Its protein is CASSVEQGDATEAFF. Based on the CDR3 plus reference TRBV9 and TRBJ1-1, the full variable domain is DSGVTQTPKHLITATGQRVTLRCSPRSGDLSVYWYQQSLDQGLQFLIQYYNGEERAKGNILERFSAQQFPDLHSELNLSSLELGDSALYFCASSVEQGDATEAFFGQGTRLTVV.

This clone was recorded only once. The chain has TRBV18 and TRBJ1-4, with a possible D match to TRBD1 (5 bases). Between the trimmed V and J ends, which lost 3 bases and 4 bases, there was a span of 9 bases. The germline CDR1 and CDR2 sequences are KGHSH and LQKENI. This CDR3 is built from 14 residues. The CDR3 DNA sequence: TGTGCCAGCTCACCTTCACAGGTTAATGAAAAACTGTTTTTT. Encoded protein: CASSPSQVNEKLFF.

CDR3 amino acids: CASSDWGVTGTNYGYTF. The CDR3 DNA follows: TGTGCCAGCAGTGATTGGGGGGTGACAGGGACCAACTATGGCTACACCTTC. J is TRBJ1-2 and V is TRBV6-1; 7 nucleotides agree with TRBD1. The V gene end was trimmed by 3 bases and the J gene end by 2 bases; junction bases not matched to a gene: 12. The CDR3 contains 17 residues. The germline CDR1 and CDR2 sequences are MNHNS and SASEGT.

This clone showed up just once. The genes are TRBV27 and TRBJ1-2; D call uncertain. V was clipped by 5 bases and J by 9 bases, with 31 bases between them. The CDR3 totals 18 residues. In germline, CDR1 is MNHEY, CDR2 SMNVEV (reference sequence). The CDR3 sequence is CASSTTSERMNLYLSYTF. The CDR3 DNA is TGTGCCAGCAGTACAACATCAGAGCGTATGAACCTTTACTTGAGCTACACCTTC.

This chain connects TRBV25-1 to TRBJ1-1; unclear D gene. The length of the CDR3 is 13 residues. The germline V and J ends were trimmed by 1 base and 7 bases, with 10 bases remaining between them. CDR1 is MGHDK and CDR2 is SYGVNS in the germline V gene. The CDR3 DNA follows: TGTGCCAGCAGTGAATCAACAGTGGATGAAGCTTTCTTT. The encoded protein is CASSESTVDEAFF. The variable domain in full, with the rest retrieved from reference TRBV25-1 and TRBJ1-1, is EADIYQTPRYLVIGTGKKITLECSQTMGHDKMYWYQQDPGMELHLIHYSYGVNSTEKGDLSSESTVSRIRTEHFPLTLESARPSHTSQYLCASSESTVDEAFFGQGTRLTVV.

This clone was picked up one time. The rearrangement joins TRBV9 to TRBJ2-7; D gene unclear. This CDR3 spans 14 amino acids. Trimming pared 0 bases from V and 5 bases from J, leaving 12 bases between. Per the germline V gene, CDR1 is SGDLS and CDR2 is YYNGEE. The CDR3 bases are TGTGCCAGCAGCGTAGGCCCAGCGATCCACGAGCAGTACTTC. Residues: CASSVGPAIHEQYF.

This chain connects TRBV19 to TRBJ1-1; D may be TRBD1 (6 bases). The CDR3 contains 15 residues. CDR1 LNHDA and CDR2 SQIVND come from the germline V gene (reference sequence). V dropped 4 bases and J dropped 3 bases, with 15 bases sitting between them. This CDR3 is CASSKNRDWHTEAFF. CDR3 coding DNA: TGTGCCAGTAGTAAAAACAGGGATTGGCACACTGAAGCTTTCTTT.

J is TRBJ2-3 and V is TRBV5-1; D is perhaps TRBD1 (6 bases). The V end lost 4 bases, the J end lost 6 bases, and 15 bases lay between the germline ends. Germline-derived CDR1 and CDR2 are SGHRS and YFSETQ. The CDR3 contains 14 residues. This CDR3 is CASSDPQGRDTQYF. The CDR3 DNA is TGCGCCAGCAGCGATCCGCAGGGGCGGGATACGCAGTATTTT.

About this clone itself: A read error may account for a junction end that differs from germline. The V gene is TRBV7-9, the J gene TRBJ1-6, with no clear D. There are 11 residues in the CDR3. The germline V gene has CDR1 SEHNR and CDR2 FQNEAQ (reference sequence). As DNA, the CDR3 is TGTTCCAGCAGCTCAGAATCACCCCTCCACTTT. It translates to CSSSSESPLHF.

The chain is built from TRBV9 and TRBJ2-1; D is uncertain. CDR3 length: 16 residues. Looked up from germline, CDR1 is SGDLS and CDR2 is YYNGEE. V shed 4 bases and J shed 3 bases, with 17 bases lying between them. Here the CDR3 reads CASSPISRLLYNEQFF. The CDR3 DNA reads TGTGCCAGCAGCCCCATCTCCAGGCTCCTCTACAATGAGCAGTTCTTC.

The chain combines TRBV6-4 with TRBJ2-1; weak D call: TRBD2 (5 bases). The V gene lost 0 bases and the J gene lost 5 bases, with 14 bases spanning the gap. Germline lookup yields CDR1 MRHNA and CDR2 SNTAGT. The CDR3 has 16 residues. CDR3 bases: TGTGCCAGCAGTGACTCGGCTGGAGCGGCGCACAATGAGCAGTTCTTC. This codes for CASSDSAGAAHNEQFF.

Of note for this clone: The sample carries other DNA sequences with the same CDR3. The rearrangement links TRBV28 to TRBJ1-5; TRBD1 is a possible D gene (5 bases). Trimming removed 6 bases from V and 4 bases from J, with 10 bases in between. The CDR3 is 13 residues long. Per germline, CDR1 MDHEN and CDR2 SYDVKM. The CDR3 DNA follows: TGTGCCAGCAGCAGCCCAGGGAATCAGCCCCAGCATTTT. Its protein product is CASSSPGNQPQHF.

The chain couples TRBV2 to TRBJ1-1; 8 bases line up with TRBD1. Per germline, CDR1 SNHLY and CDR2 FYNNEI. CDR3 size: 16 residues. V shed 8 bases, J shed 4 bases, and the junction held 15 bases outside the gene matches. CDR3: CASLLWTGNVGTEAFF. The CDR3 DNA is TGTGCCAGCCTTCTTTGGACAGGGAATGTGGGCACTGAAGCTTTCTTT.

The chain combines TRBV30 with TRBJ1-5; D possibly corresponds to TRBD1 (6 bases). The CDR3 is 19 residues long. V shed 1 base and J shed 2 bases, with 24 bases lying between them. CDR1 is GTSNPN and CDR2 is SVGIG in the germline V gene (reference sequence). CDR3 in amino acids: CAWSGRGVGARGGNQPQHF. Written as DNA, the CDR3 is TGTGCCTGGAGTGGCCGCGGGGTGGGGGCTCGGGGGGGCAATCAGCCCCAGCATTTT.

The CDR3 nucleotides read TGTGCCAGCAGTGTGACAGGTCCCTACGAGCAGTACTTC. Amino acids: CASSVTGPYEQYF. This chain links TRBV2 with TRBJ2-7; a possible D gene is TRBD1 (6 bases). From germline, CDR1 is SNHLY and CDR2 FYNNEI. The V and J ends lost 4 bases and 2 bases respectively, with 9 bases between them. The CDR3 spans 13 residues.

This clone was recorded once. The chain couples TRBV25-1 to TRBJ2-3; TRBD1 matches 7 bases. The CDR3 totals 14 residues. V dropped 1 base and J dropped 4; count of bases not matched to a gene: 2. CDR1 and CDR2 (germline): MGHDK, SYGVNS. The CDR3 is CASSESDRADTQYF. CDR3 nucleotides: TGTGCCAGCAGTGAATCCGACAGGGCAGATACGCAGTATTTT. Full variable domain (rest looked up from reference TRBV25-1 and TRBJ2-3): EADIYQTPRYLVIGTGKKITLECSQTMGHDKMYWYQQDPGMELHLIHYSYGVNSTEKGDLSSESTVSRIRTEHFPLTLESARPSHTSQYLCASSESDRADTQYFGPGTRLTVL.

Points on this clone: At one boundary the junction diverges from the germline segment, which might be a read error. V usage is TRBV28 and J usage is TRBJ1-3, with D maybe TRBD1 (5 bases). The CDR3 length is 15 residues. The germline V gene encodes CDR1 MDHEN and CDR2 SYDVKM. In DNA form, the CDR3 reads TGTGTCAGCAGTTTCATCAGGGCGGGAGGAAACACCATATATTTT. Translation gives CVSSFIRAGGNTIYF.

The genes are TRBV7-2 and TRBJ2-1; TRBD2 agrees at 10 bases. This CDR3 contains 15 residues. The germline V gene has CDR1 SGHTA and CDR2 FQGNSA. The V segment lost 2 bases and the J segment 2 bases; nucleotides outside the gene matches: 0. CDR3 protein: CASSLTSGAYNEQFF. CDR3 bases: TGTGCCAGCAGCTTAACTAGCGGGGCCTACAATGAGCAGTTCTTC.

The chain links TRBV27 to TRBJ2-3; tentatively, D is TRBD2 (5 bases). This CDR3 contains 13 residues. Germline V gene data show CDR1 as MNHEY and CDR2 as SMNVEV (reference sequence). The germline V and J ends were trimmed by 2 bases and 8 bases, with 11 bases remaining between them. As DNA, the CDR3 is TGTGCCAGCAGTTTAATGTCCAGCGGTACGCAGTATTTT. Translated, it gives CASSLMSSGTQYF.

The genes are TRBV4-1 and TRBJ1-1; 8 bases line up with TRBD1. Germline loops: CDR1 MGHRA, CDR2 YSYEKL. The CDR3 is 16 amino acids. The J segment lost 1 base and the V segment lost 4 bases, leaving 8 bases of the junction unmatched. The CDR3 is CASSPRDRTKNTEAFF. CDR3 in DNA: TGCGCCAGCAGCCCGCGGGACAGGACAAAGAACACTGAAGCTTTCTTT.

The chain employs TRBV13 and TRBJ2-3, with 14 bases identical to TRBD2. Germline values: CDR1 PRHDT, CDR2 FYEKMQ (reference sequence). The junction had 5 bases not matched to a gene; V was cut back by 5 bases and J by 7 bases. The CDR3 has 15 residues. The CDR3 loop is CASSPTSGGAYTQYF. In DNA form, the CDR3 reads TGTGCCAGCAGCCCGACTAGCGGGGGGGCCTATACGCAGTATTTT.

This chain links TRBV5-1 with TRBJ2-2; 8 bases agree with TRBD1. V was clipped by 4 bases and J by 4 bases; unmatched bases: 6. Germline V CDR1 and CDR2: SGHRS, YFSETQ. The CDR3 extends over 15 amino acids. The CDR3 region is CASSPDRAGTGELFF. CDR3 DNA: TGCGCCAGCAGCCCGGACAGGGCCGGCACCGGGGAGCTGTTTTTT.

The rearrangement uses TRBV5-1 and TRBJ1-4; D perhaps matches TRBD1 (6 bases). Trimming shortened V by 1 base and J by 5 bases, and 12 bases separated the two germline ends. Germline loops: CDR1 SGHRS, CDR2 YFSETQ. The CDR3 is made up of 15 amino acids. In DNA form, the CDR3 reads TGCGCCAGCAGCTTGTCATACAGGGAAAATGAAAAACTGTTTTTT. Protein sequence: CASSLSYRENEKLFF.

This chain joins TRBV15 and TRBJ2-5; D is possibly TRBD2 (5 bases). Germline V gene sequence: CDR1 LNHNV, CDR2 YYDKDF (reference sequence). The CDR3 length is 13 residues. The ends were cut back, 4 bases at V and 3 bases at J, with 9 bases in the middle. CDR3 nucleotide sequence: TGTGCCACCAGCACCCGGACTGAAGAGACCCAGTACTTC. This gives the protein CATSTRTEETQYF.

CDR3 sequence reads: CASTRGSNEQYF. The CDR3 bases are TGTGCCAGCACCAGGGGAAGCAACGAGCAGTACTTC. The J gene is TRBJ2-7, the V gene TRBV28, with D possibly matching TRBD1 (6 bases). This CDR3 is 12 amino acids long. CDR1 and CDR2 from the germline V gene are MDHEN and SYDVKM. V lost 7 bases to trimming and J lost 5 bases, with 12 bases between them.

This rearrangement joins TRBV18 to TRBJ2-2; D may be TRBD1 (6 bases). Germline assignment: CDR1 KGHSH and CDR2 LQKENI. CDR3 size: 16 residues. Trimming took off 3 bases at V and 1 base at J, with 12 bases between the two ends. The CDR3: CASSPSTGRNTGELFF. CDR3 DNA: TGTGCCAGCTCACCCAGCACAGGGCGGAACACCGGGGAGCTGTTTTTT.